The table lists the clone carrying this T cell receptor (beta chain) with a few counts. The data originate from a study of long-term antiretroviral therapy in people with HIV. The CDR3 contains 13 residues. V lost 5 bases and J lost 6, with 13 bases in between. Germline CDR1 and CDR2: LNHDA and SQIVND (reference sequence). Samples were assayed with immunoSEQ v3.0 at survey level. The data were produced by immunoSEQ multiplex PCR, yet TCRdb's version contains in-frame clones alone and is incomplete. The table includes some 21,000 clones, about nine tenths detected once. The clonotype comes from a man younger than 35 with HIV. V and J are TRBV19 and TRBJ1-1, with TRBD1 as a possible D gene (5 bases). The source was unsorted PBMCs, collected 0.2 years before starting antiretroviral therapy. The DNA for the CDR3 is TGTGCCAGTAGTTCCAGCCGGGGGGCTGAAGCTTTCTTT. Translating gives CASSSSRGAEAFF.